A single sample gave rise to the 27 T cell receptor beta chains below, sequenced in a study of identical twins. TCRdb reanalysed the 5' RACE reads using MiXCR and keeps one entry per CDR3 protein. The sample holds around 450,000 distinct CDR3 sequences, 13% to 15% seen once. These same data were also listed under a study on yellow fever vaccine responses in identical twins.

Sequencing was performed on CD4+ T cells sorted from blood. These receptors were taken from a woman under 30 in good health.

This clonotype was counted a few times. The genes are TRBV5-1 and TRBJ2-1; 8 positions match TRBD1. CDR3 size: 13 residues. V was clipped by 4 bases and J by 8 bases; unmatched bases: 5. Germline CDR1 reads SGHRS; CDR2 reads YFSETQ. This CDR3 is CASSPAGGDEQFF. As DNA, the CDR3 is TGCGCCAGCAGCCCCGCAGGGGGCGATGAGCAGTTCTTC.

The V call is TRBV2, the J call TRBJ2-3; weak D call: TRBD2 (5 bases). Per the germline V gene, CDR1 is SNHLY and CDR2 is FYNNEI. This CDR3 is 14 amino acids long. The V gene lost 1 base and the J gene lost 1 base, with 6 bases spanning the gap. CDR3: CASSEVGGTDTQYF. The CDR3 coding sequence is TGTGCCAGCAGTGAAGTCGGGGGCACAGATACGCAGTATTTT.

This clonotype was detected a few times. The chain recombines TRBV7-2 with TRBJ2-7; 7 bases are shared with TRBD2. The V gene end was trimmed by 1 base and the J gene end by 0 bases; junction bases not matched to a gene: 6. CDR1 is SGHTA and CDR2 is FQGNSA in the germline V gene. The CDR3 is 16 residues long. CDR3 in amino acids: CASSLDTGGSSYEQYF. The CDR3 DNA reads as TGTGCCAGCAGCTTAGATACGGGGGGAAGCTCCTACGAGCAGTACTTC.

This clonotype was detected only a few times. The genes are TRBV3-1 and TRBJ2-7, with D unclear. This CDR3 contains 13 residues. Trimming removed 3 bases at V and 0 bases at J, with 6 bases between. CDR1 and CDR2 (germline): LGHDT, YNNKEL (reference sequence). The CDR3 DNA reads as TGTGCCAGCAGCCAGTTAAGCTCCTACGAGCAGTACTTC. This translates into CASSQLSSYEQYF.

This chain links TRBV27 with TRBJ1-2; weak D call: TRBD1 (6 bases). CDR1 is MNHEY and CDR2 is SMNVEV in the germline V gene (reference sequence). The germline V and J ends were trimmed by 4 bases and 0 bases, with 15 bases remaining between them. This CDR3 is built from 16 residues. Here the CDR3 reads CASSSRQDRSNYGYTF. CDR3 coding DNA: TGTGCCAGCAGTTCAAGGCAGGACAGATCTAACTATGGCTACACCTTC.

This clonotype was detected a few times. The genes are TRBV6-5 and TRBJ2-3; 13 nucleotides line up with TRBD2. The V gene's germline CDR1 is MNHEY and CDR2 SVGAGI. The CDR3 runs to 15 residues. V shed 6 bases, J shed 4 bases, and the junction held 4 bases outside the gene matches. The CDR3 loop reads CASSYGLAGADTQYF. The CDR3 nucleotides read TGTGCCAGCAGCTATGGACTAGCGGGAGCAGATACGCAGTATTTT.

As DNA, the CDR3 is TGTGCCAGCAGTTTCCGACCCACGCGGGCCTTCGAGCAGTACTTC. This sequence encodes CASSFRPTRAFEQYF. This chain joins TRBV12-3 or TRBV12-4 and TRBJ2-7; weak D call: TRBD2 (5 bases). This CDR3 spans 15 amino acids. With 3 bases removed from V and 6 bases from J, the gap between germline ends came to 18 bases.

This clonotype occurred a few times. V gene TRBV6-1 combines with J gene TRBJ1-1; 11 bases line up with TRBD1. The CDR3 covers 13 residues. V was clipped by 8 bases and J by 5 bases; unmatched bases: 4. Germline CDR1 reads MNHNS; CDR2 reads SASEGT. In nucleotides, the CDR3 is TGTGCCAGCGGGGACAGGGGGAGAACTGAAGCTTTCTTT. Translation gives CASGDRGRTEAFF.

This clonotype was detected only a few times. The rearrangement joins TRBV20-1 to TRBJ1-5; 11 nucleotides agree with TRBD1. Trimming took 5 bases from V and 11 from J; bases not matched to a gene: 8. Germline V gene lookup returns CDR1 DFQATT and CDR2 SNEGSKA (reference sequence). The CDR3 contains 13 residues. DNA for the CDR3: TGCAGTGCTCCTGGACAGGGGGCTCTTTCCCAGCATTTT. This codes for CSAPGQGALSQHF.

This chain links TRBV29-1 with TRBJ1-1, with D possibly matching TRBD1 (5 bases). Germline V gene sequence: CDR1 SQVTM, CDR2 ANQGSEA. The CDR3 is 11 residues long. V was clipped by 2 bases and J by 4 bases, with 5 bases between them. CDR3: CSVEQGTEAFF. The CDR3 DNA reads as TGCAGCGTTGAACAGGGCACTGAAGCTTTCTTT.

The sample holds many counts of this clonotype. The chain carries TRBV27 and TRBJ2-1, with 9 bases that match TRBD2. Germline V lookup: CDR1 MNHEY, CDR2 SMNVEV (reference sequence). This CDR3 is built from 14 residues. The junction had 9 bases not matched to a gene; V was cut back by 6 bases and J by 9 bases. In DNA, the CDR3 is TGTGCCAGCAGCCATAGCGGGGGCGGGTTTGAGCAGTTCTTC. Protein: CASSHSGGGFEQFF.

This chain joins TRBV20-1 and TRBJ1-4, with D perhaps TRBD1 (6 bases). V lost 2 bases to trimming and J lost 3 bases, with 13 bases between them. The CDR3 covers 15 residues. From germline, CDR1 is DFQATT and CDR2 SNEGSKA (reference sequence). Here the CDR3 DNA reads TGCAGTGCTAGACCTCTGACAGGTGCTAATGAAAAACTGTTTTTT. Protein sequence: CSARPLTGANEKLFF.

CDR3 region: CSATRILGSYNEQFF. The CDR3 DNA follows: TGCAGTGCCACTCGGATCCTAGGTTCCTACAATGAGCAGTTCTTC. The genes are TRBV20-1 and TRBJ2-1, with D hard to call. Trimming removed 6 bases from V and 1 base from J, with 16 bases in between. Looked up from germline, CDR1 is DFQATT and CDR2 is SNEGSKA (reference sequence). The CDR3 spans 15 residues.

As for this clonotype: The junction does not match germline at one end; this may be a read error. The rearrangement links TRBV5-1 to TRBJ2-3, with 12 bases lining up with TRBD2. Per germline, CDR1 SGHRS and CDR2 YFSETQ. This CDR3 has 15 residues. The CDR3 bases are TGCGCCAGCAGCCCCAGGACTAGCGGGGAAGATACGCAGTGTTTT. Translated: CASSPRTSGEDTQCF. The full variable domain, its missing parts supplied by reference TRBV5-1 and TRBJ2-3, is KAGVTQTPRYLIKTRGQQVTLSCSPISGHRSVSWYQQTPGQGLQFLFEYFSETQRNKGNFPGRFSGRQFSNSRSEMNVSTLELGDSALYLCASSPRTSGEDTQCFGPGTRLTVL.

This chain joins TRBV7-9 and TRBJ2-3; 9 nucleotides agree with TRBD1. Germline CDR1 reads SEHNR; CDR2 reads FQNEAQ (reference sequence). V shed 5 bases and J 4 bases; nucleotides not matched to a gene: 10. The CDR3 spans 16 residues. CDR3 nucleotide sequence: TGTGCCAGCAGCGATGACAGGGGGTCCGTTTCAGATACGCAGTATTTT. As protein: CASSDDRGSVSDTQYF.

This clonotype has only a few counts. The rearrangement links TRBV2 to TRBJ2-5; the D gene could be TRBD1 or TRBD2 (5 bases each). The V and J ends lost 4 bases and 5 bases respectively, with 26 bases between them. Looked up from germline, CDR1 is SNHLY and CDR2 is FYNNEI. There are 18 residues in the CDR3. The CDR3 bases are TGTGCCAGCAGTGCCCGTGGGACGGCGCCCCCAAGTCTGGAGACCCAGTACTTC. It translates to CASSARGTAPPSLETQYF.

This clonotype was detected ten times or more. The genes are TRBV29-1 and TRBJ2-1, with D hard to call. The CDR3 contains 11 residues. Germline CDR1 reads SQVTM; CDR2 reads ANQGSEA. V was clipped by 4 bases and J by 7 bases, with 8 bases between them. This chain's CDR3 is CSVVYLNEQFF. The CDR3 bases are TGCAGCGTTGTATATTTGAATGAGCAGTTCTTC.

This chain joins TRBV7-2 and TRBJ2-1; D might be TRBD2 (5 bases). V lost 1 base, J lost 0 bases, and 10 bases lay in between. Germline V lookup: CDR1 SGHTA, CDR2 FQGNSA. The CDR3 covers 16 residues. The CDR3 DNA is TGTGCCAGCAGCTTAGGGAGAGCGGTCTCCTACAATGAGCAGTTCTTC. It translates to CASSLGRAVSYNEQFF.

The chain joins TRBV28 to TRBJ2-3, with 8 bases fitting TRBD1. CDR1 and CDR2 (germline): MDHEN, SYDVKM. CDR3 length: 16 residues. After removal of 5 bases from V and 2 bases from J, the junction contained 9 bases not matched to a gene. The CDR3 loop is CASSIGTGYYTDTQYF. The CDR3 DNA follows: TGTGCCAGCAGTATAGGGACAGGCTACTACACAGATACGCAGTATTTT. Looking up the rest from reference TRBV28 and TRBJ2-3 gives the full variable domain: DVKVTQSSRYLVKRTGEKVFLECVQDMDHENMFWYRQDPGLGLRLIYFSYDVKMKEKGDIPEGYSVSREKKERFSLILESASTNQTSMYLCASSIGTGYYTDTQYFGPGTRLTVL.

This chain connects TRBV6-4 to TRBJ2-2; D perhaps matches TRBD2 (6 bases). Trimming left V 4 bases short and J 4 bases short, with 19 bases between. The CDR3 totals 17 residues. The V gene's germline CDR1 is MRHNA and CDR2 SNTAGT. The CDR3 is CASSVSWGDFFTGELFF. CDR3 bases: TGTGCCAGCAGTGTCTCCTGGGGGGACTTCTTCACCGGGGAGCTGTTTTTT.

The rearrangement joins TRBV7-3 to TRBJ2-2, with D tentatively TRBD2 (5 bases). The CDR3 contains 17 residues. Looked up from germline, CDR1 is SGHTA and CDR2 is FQGTGA. Trimming removed 2 bases from V and 1 base from J, with 14 bases in between. CDR3 DNA: TGTGCCAGCAGCTTAGTACCGGGGAGTAAGAACACCGGGGAGCTGTTTTTT. Translating it yields CASSLVPGSKNTGELFF.

The chain is built from TRBV7-2 and TRBJ2-5; 7 bases fit TRBD1. The CDR3 is 16 amino acids. The J segment lost 8 bases and the V segment lost 3 bases, leaving 15 bases of the junction unmatched. Per germline, CDR1 SGHTA and CDR2 FQGNSA. As DNA, the CDR3 is TGTGCCAGCAGCTTTGGAACGGGACAGACAAGAGATACCCAGTACTTC. Its translation: CASSFGTGQTRDTQYF.

The gene calls are TRBV20-1 and TRBJ1-5; D gene unclear. The CDR3 is 15 residues long. V was cut by 3 bases and J by 6 bases, with 18 bases left in between. The germline gives CDR1 DFQATT, CDR2 SNEGSKA (reference sequence). The DNA for the CDR3 is TGCAGTGCTAGTTTTTCCCGAAGTGCGGGTCAGCCCCAGCATTTT. Translating it yields CSASFSRSAGQPQHF.

V usage is TRBV6-5 and J usage is TRBJ2-7; D is possibly TRBD1 (5 bases). Trimming pared 1 base from V and 2 bases from J, leaving 9 bases between. The germline V gene has CDR1 MNHEY and CDR2 SVGAGI. The CDR3 contains 14 residues. The CDR3 region has the DNA TGTGCCAGCAGTTACTTCCCGACAGCCTACGAGCAGTACTTC. Amino acid sequence: CASSYFPTAYEQYF.

The chain combines TRBV10-3 with TRBJ2-4; TRBD2 agrees at 12 bases. Germline lookup yields CDR1 ENHRY and CDR2 SYGVKD. Trimming removed 2 bases from V and 1 base from J; junction bases left unmatched: 3. This CDR3 contains 17 residues. This chain's CDR3 is CAISEELAGGAKNIQYF. CDR3 nucleotides: TGTGCCATCAGTGAGGAGCTAGCGGGAGGGGCCAAAAACATTCAGTACTTC.

This clonotype occurred a few times. This chain uses TRBV5-6 with TRBJ2-2; no definite D call. The CDR3 has 13 residues. Germline CDR1 reads SGHDT; CDR2 reads YYEEEE. Deletions cut 4 bases from V and 6 bases from J, with 10 bases between. CDR3 sequence: CASSPRFSGELFF. The CDR3 region has the DNA TGTGCCAGCAGCCCACGGTTTTCCGGGGAGCTGTTTTTT.

This clonotype was detected only a few times. This chain links TRBV29-1 with TRBJ1-2, with D uncertain. V lost 4 bases to trimming and J lost 3 bases, with 9 bases between them. There are 12 residues in the CDR3. From germline, CDR1 is SQVTM and CDR2 ANQGSEA. The CDR3 DNA reads TGCAGCGTTGCGGATCGGGACTATGGCTACACCTTC. Its translation: CSVADRDYGYTF.